This T cell receptor (beta chain) appears in the sequencing data of a study of shared clonotypes between healthy human individuals (dated by TCRdb to 2018 to 2021). For the wider study: The cohort comprised two women and three men aged 18 to 49 years. Leukapheresis yielded between about 0.94 and 9 billion PBMCs per donor. The study deeply sequenced blood TCR repertoires of five healthy adults to estimate repertoire size and the extent of clonotype sharing between individuals. Libraries were prepared and TCR repertoires were sequenced by different laboratories using diverse techniques, in order to increase sequencing depth and limit assay-specific biases. Study-level results and caveats: Pairwise subsampling led to the expectation that sequencing depth would affect the degree of clonotype sharing among donors. Sampling was limited to blood, and TCR repertoires in tissue likely differ from TCR repertoires in blood. Because the study included a small number of donors, the genetic and exposure-history diversity represented was limited.

Trimming at the junction amounts to 3 bases on V and 0 bases on J, and the germline ends lie 11 bases apart. CDR1 SGHAT and CDR2 FQNNGV are derived from the germline V gene. Reading from cysteine to phenylalanine, the CDR3 counts 16 amino acids. The only DNA kept is the CDR3, 48 bases in frame from the first base. Concerning this clone itself: This clone's antigen is unknown. Per-base qualities were not stored, and no clone one base away is much larger.

The donors were healthy, HIV-negative adults with no recently reported acute infections or vaccinations. All donors were Caucasian adults living in Nashville, Tennessee, USA. For unsorted samples, tens of millions of PBMCs were counted, and genomic DNA was extracted using the QIAamp DNA Blood Mini kit. Blood was obtained by leukapheresis, after which PBMCs were separated by Ficoll-Histopaque density gradient centrifugation and cryopreserved in liquid nitrogen vapor phase. TCR CDR3 regions were amplified from genomic DNA by multiplex PCR using the deep immunoSEQ assay. Extracted genomic DNA from each cell subset was distributed evenly across all wells of several immunoSEQ 96-well plates, and each plate was treated as a replicate. For unsorted PBMC, 300 to 350 ng genomic DNA, equal to approximately 30,000 T cell genomes, was loaded into each replicate PCR. Genomic DNA from unsorted PBMC was sequenced over ten immunoSEQ deep assay plates. The purified libraries were quantified using a Qubit 3.0 fluorometer, sized with a Bioanalyzer 2100, and then quantified again using the KAPA Library Quantification kit. Each immunoSEQ 96-well plate was sequenced on its own single-read 150-cycle Illumina NextSeq 550 flow cell. In the authors' own workflow: Because the immunoSEQ output included only junctional sequences and no quality scores, the filtering could not be the same as the filtering used for full-length reads. To assign V/J genes and CDR3, sequences were annotated using PyIR, a Python wrapper for IgBLAST v1.9, with IMGT germline references. Any read was removed if the V/J assignment was weak (E-value above 1e-6), the CDR3 was missing, or the read contained stop codons, out-of-frame junctions, or ambiguous translated residues. A V3J clonotype was defined by an identical inferred V gene, J gene, and CDR3 amino acid sequence. Percentage overlap between repertoires was computed as shared unique clonotypes divided by the size of the smaller repertoire. Three approaches were used to assess repertoire richness: RTK rarefaction, the Chao1 estimator, and Recon v2.1 estimates of unobserved clonotypes. Here the immuneACCESS table is served through TCRdb, limited to in-frame sequences with V and J called. Missing clones are a known gap in these copies; in checked studies unresolved V genes cover under half, and the rest lacks a known reason. V, J and clone size are taken as reported in that table, and D and trimming were inferred from the DNA itself. Recorded for this sample are about 490,000 clones; roughly 80% of them occurred a single time. The top ten constitute approximately 12% of the sample.

What was sequenced was PBMCs. The receptor was isolated from a woman aged 35 to 49 in good health. Some clones in this sample may be carry-over from other donors' samples. This chain joins TRBV11-2 to TRBJ2-2, with the D gene not confidently named. The encoded CDR3 is CASSFGKLANTGELFF. The sequenced DNA: TGTGCCAGCAGCTTCGGAAAACTCGCGAACACCGGGGAGCTGTTTTTT.